Only a few counts were recorded for the clone carrying this T cell receptor beta chain. Antigen: not known. The data were produced by immunoSEQ multiplex PCR, yet TCRdb's version contains in-frame clones alone and is incomplete. This sample has tens of thousands of clones, with roughly 76% found just once. The sample comes from a study of a mutant IDH1 vaccine in newly diagnosed glioma. As for time point: week 35, safety follow-up. All doses held 300 ug of mutant IDH1 20-mer peptide, with topical imiquimod. New WHO grade 3 or 4 astrocytomas that were IDH1-mutant and ATRX-lost had been found in donors. The sequence came from a man in his forties or fifties with glioma. The sample in question was PBMCs, obtained from a glioma patient whose treatment included an IDH1 peptide vaccine.

The CDR3 loop reads CAWSPLGGNTEAFF. As DNA, the CDR3 is TGTGCCTGGAGTCCACTGGGGGGGAACACTGAAGCTTTCTTT. The V call is TRBV30, the J call TRBJ1-1; weak D call: TRBD1 (5 bases). This CDR3 has 14 amino acids. Germline loops: CDR1 GTSNPN, CDR2 SVGIG (reference sequence). V lost 2 bases, J lost 1 base, and 11 bases lay in between.